One T cell receptor (beta chain) is described in this entry. The germline gene is not matched at one end of the junction; a read error may be the cause. The data derive from a study of T cells in Graves' hyperthyroidism and ophthalmopathy. TCR beta CDR3 region amplification was performed from RNA transcripts. TCR CDR3 underwent first-round RT-PCR with the HTBI primer set. TCRdb reanalysed the multiplex PCR reads using MiXCR and keeps one entry per CDR3 protein. The sample includes about 570,000 distinct CDR3 sequences, about 45% of them seen just once. Looked up from germline, CDR1 is SNHLY and CDR2 is FYNNEI. CDR3 length: 12 residues.

The receptor was isolated from an adult woman with Graves' disease, either hyperthyroidism or ophthalmopathy (not recorded which). J is TRBJ2-1 and V is TRBV2, with TRBD1 matching over 9 bases. The sample consisted of peripheral blood or thyroid tissue (not recorded which). The CDR3 reads CATRTTGTGMIF. The CDR3 nucleotides are TGTGCCACTAGAACTACCGGGACAGGGATGATATTC.